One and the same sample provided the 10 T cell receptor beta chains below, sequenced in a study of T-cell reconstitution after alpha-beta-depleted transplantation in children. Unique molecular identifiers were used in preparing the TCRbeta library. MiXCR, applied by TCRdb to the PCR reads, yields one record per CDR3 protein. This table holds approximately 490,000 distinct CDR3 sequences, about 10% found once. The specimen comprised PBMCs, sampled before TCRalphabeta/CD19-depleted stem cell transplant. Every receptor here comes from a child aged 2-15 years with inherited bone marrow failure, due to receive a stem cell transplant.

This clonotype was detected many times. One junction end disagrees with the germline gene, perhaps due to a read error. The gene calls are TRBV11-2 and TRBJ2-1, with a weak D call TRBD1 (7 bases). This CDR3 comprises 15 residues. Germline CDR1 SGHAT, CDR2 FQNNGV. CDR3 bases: TGTTCCAGCAGCTTAACTAGCCAGGGGGGCAATGAGCAGTTCTTC. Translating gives CSSSLTSQGGNEQFF.

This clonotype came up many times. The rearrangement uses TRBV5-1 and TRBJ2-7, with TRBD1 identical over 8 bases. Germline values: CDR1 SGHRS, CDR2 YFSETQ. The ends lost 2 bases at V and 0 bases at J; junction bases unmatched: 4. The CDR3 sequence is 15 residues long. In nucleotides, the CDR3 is TGCGCCAGCAGCTTAGACAGGGGATACTCCTACGAGCAGTACTTC. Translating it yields CASSLDRGYSYEQYF.

DNA for the CDR3: TGTGCCAGCAGCTTAACAGGGGCGCCCGATCAGCCCCAGCATTTT. Its protein is CASSLTGAPDQPQHF. The J gene is TRBJ1-5, the V gene TRBV7-9, with 7 positions matching TRBD1. V was clipped by 2 bases and J by 5 bases; unmatched bases: 6. The CDR3 loop spans 15 amino acids. Germline CDR1 is SEHNR and CDR2 is FQNEAQ (reference sequence).

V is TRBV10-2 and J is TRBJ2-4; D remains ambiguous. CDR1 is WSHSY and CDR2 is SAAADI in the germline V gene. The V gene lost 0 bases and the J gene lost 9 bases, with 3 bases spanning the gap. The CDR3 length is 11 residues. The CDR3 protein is CASSESTIQYF. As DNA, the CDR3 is TGCGCCAGCAGTGAGTCGACCATTCAGTACTTC.

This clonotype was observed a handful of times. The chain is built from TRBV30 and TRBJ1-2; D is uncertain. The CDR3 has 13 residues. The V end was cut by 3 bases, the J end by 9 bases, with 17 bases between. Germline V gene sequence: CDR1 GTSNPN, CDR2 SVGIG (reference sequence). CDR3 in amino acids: CAWSLGFASSYTF. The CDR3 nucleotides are TGTGCCTGGAGCCTCGGTTTCGCCTCCAGCTACACCTTC.

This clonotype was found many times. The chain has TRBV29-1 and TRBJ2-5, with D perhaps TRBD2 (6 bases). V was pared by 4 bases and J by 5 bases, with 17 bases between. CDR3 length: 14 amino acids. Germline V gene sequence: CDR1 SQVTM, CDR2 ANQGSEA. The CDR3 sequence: CSVVGVRETETQYF. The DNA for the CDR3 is TGCAGCGTTGTAGGGGTCCGGGAGACTGAGACCCAGTACTTC.

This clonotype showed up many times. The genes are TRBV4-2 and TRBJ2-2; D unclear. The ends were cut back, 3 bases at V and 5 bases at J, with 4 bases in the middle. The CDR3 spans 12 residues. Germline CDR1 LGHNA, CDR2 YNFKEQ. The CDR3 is CASSHGTGELFF. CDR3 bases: TGTGCCAGCAGCCACGGGACCGGGGAGCTGTTTTTT.

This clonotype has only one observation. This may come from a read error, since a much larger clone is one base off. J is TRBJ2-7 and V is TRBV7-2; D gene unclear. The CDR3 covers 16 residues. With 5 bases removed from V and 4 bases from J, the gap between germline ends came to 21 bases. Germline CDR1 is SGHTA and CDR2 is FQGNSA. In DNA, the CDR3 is TGTGCCAGCAGCCCTCGACTTGCCAGCCGTGGTTACGAGCAGTACTTC. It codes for CASSPRLASRGYEQYF.

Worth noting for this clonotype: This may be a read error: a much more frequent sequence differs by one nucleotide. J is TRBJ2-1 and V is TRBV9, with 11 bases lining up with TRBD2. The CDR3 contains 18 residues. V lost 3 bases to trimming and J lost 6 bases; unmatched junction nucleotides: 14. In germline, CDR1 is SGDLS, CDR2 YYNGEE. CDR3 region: CASSEAGLAGAPFNEQFF. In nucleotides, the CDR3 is TGTGCCAGCAGCGAGGCAGGACTAGCGGGTGCTCCATTCAATGAGCAGTTCTTC.

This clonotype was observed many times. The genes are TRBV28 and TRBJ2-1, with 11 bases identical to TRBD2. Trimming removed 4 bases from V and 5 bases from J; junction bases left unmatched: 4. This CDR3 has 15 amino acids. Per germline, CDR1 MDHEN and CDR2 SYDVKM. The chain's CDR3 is CASSWKLAGDNEQFF. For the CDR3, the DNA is TGTGCCAGCAGTTGGAAACTAGCGGGGGACAATGAGCAGTTCTTC.